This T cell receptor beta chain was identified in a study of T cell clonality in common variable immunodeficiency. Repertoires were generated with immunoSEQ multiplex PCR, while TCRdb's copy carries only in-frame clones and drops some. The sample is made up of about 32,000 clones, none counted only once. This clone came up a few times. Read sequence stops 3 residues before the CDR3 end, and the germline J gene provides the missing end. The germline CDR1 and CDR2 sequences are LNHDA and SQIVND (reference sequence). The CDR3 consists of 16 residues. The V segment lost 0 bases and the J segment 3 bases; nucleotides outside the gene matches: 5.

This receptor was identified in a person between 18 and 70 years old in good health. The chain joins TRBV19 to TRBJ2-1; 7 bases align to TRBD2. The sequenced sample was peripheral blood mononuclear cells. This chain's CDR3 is CASSIEGGSFYNEQFF. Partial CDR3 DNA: TGTGCCAGTAGTATAGAGGGCGGGAGTTTCTACAATGAG.